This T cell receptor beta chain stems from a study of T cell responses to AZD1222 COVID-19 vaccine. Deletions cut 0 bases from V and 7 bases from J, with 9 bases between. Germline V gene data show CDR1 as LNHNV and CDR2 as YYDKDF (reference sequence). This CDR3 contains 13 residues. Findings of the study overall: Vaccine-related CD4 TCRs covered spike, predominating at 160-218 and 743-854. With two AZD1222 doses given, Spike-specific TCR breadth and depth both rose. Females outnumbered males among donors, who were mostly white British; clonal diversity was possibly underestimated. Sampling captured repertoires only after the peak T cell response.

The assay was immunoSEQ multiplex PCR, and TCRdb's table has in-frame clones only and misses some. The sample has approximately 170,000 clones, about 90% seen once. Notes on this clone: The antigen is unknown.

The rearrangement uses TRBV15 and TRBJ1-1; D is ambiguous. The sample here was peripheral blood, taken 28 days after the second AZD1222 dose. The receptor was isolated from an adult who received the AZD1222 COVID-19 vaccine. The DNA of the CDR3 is TGTGCCACCAGCAGAGATTTTTCCGGTGAAGCTTTCTTT. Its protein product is CATSRDFSGEAFF. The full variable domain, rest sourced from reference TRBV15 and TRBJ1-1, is DAMVIQNPRYQVTQFGKPVTLSCSQTLNHNVMYWYQQKSSQAPKLLFHYYDKDFNNEADTPDNFQSRRPNTSFCFLDIRSPGLGDTAMYLCATSRDFSGEAFFGQGTRLTVV.